This TCR beta chain was documented in a study of T cells in localized non-small cell lung cancer (dated by TCRdb to the early 2020s). With regard to the full study: Comparing tumors with uninvolved tumor-adjacent lungs, the study looked at the T cell repertoires of hundreds of patients with early-stage NSCLC. All 220 or so NSCLC patients in the cohort were treatment-naive and had localized lung tumors that were resected. Of the NSCLC patients, around 130 were male and approximately 110 were female, and the mean age was around 70 years.

TCR beta CDR3 regions were sequenced from DNA using the immunoSEQ Assay. From the authors' description of their analysis: To compute T cell density, TCR beta template counts were normalized to usable DNA, which was estimated by amplifying housekeeping genes. Richness was estimated using the preseqR package, with extrapolation to 400,000 templates for PBMC samples and to 120,000 templates for tissue samples. Clonality was taken to be one minus Pielou's evenness. Tissue-enriched TCRs were identified through differential abundance testing performed on productive amino-acid clonotypes, with a minimum total count of 5 and an alpha of 0.1. The Jaccard Index and the Morisita Overlap Index were used to quantify repertoire overlap between compartments. GLIPH grouped TCR beta CDR3s together with public tetramer-defined viral CDR3s, and a viral motif had to include at least three viral sequences and show V-gene enrichment. In its TCRdb copy, this immuneACCESS table keeps in-frame sequences only and misses some clones. Where compared with another copy, unresolved V genes explain less than half of these, and the others have no known cause. V and J calls and clone size are copied from that table; D and trimming were computed from the DNA. Recorded for this sample are approximately 83,000 clones; roughly 93% of them occurred a single time. The top ten constitute over 3.5% of the sample.

At diagnosis, tumor, uninvolved tumor-adjacent lung and peripheral blood were collected and then preserved as a mix of FFPE and fresh-frozen material. Blood samples were analyzed as peripheral blood mononuclear cells for TCR repertoire profiling. Beyond this particular receptor, the publication reports: A median of around 50 of the top 100 tumor clones turned up in the paired uninvolved adjacent lung, and 25 to 30 of those clones also ranked among the top 100 of that same adjacent lung. Uninvolved tumor-adjacent lung showed the highest T cell clonality, higher than tumor, which suggests more focused antigenic responses in the adjacent lung. Because of the exploratory design, TCR variables were selected using unadjusted p-values without false-discovery rate correction. Higher blood T cell density associated with longer overall survival, while higher adjacent-lung clonality associated with shorter survival. Because multi-region tumor sequencing was not done, intratumor heterogeneity could not be ruled out.

With regard to this clone: Its antigen specificity is not known. No much larger clonotype is one base removed from it; base qualities were not supplied.

The CDR3 runs 13 residues from the cysteine to the phenylalanine. Left in the record is the CDR3 DNA by itself, 39 bases read in frame from the first base. Via the germline V gene, CDR1 is LGHNT and CDR2 FRNRAP. The germline ends are 8 bases apart after V is trimmed by 1 base and J by 8 bases. The sample was PBMCs, taken before any cancer treatment. The rearranged segments are TRBV12-5 and TRBJ2-2; no D segment can be confidently identified. This clonotype originated in a woman aged 35 to 70 with stage II squamous cell lung carcinoma. CDR3 sequence: CASGLALEGELFF. The base sequence is TGTGCTAGTGGTTTGGCCCTTGAGGGGGAGCTGTTTTTT.